The 30 T cell receptor beta chains given below trace back to one sample, sequenced in a study of shared clonotypes between healthy human individuals. This table comes from immunoSEQ multiplex PCR, and its TCRdb copy is limited to in-frame clones, with some not included. The sample contains some 500,000 clones, approximately 95% of which appear only once. Sequencing was carried out using naive CD4+ T cells sorted from blood. The subset here: CD45RA+ positively selected. These receptors were taken from a woman between 25 and 40 years old in good health.

This chain links TRBV4-2 with TRBJ2-5; 14 bases align to TRBD2. TRBJ2-7 matches the DNA end more closely, so the J call is doubtful. Germline V gene data show CDR1 as LGHNA and CDR2 as YNFKEQ. The CDR3 sequence is 14 residues long. CDR3 sequence (DNA): TGTGCCAGCAGCCCGGGACTAGCGGGAGTCGAGCAGTACTTC. Its translation: CASSPGLAGVEQYF.

The genes are TRBV28 and TRBJ2-7; 8 nucleotides agree with TRBD2. Germline V gene data show CDR1 as MDHEN and CDR2 as SYDVKM. The length of the CDR3 is 16 residues. V was pared by 3 bases and J by 4 bases, with 11 bases of the junction left unmatched. CDR3 loop: CASSFTSSGSGYEQYF. The CDR3 nucleotides are TGTGCCAGCAGTTTCACGTCTAGCGGGTCCGGGTACGAGCAGTACTTC.

This rearrangement joins TRBV5-4 to TRBJ2-1; the match to TRBD2 covers 9 bases. The CDR3 extends over 15 amino acids. V dropped 1 base and J dropped 6; count of bases not matched to a gene: 5. CDR1 and CDR2 (germline): SGHNT, YYREEE (reference sequence). CDR3 nucleotides: TGTGCCAGCAGCTTGAAGTTAGCGGGAGTCAATGAGCAGTTCTTC. It codes for CASSLKLAGVNEQFF.

V is TRBV6-6 and J is TRBJ2-7; 8 bases fit TRBD1. Germline V CDR1 and CDR2: MNHNY, SVGAGI (reference sequence). Trimming removed 5 bases from V and 4 bases from J; junction bases left unmatched: 10. The CDR3 has 15 amino acids. CDR3 sequence: CASSPTTGVIYEQYF. The CDR3 region has the DNA TGTGCCAGCAGTCCCACGACAGGGGTTATTTACGAGCAGTACTTC.

This sequence joins TRBV9 and TRBJ1-3; D is possibly TRBD1 (5 bases). Deletions cut 0 bases from V and 8 bases from J, with 12 bases between. This CDR3 has 14 residues. In germline, CDR1 is SGDLS, CDR2 YYNGEE. CDR3 in amino acids: CASSVASVGDTIYF. The CDR3 DNA reads as TGTGCCAGCAGCGTAGCTTCTGTGGGGGACACCATATATTTT.

The chain recombines TRBV4-1 with TRBJ2-1; D may be TRBD2 (5 bases). Germline V CDR1 and CDR2: MGHRA, YSYEKL. CDR3 length equals 17 residues. Trimming left V 1 base short and J 0 bases short, with 13 bases between. This CDR3 reads CASSQGLKRSSYNEQFF. The CDR3 region has the DNA TGCGCCAGCAGCCAAGGTCTCAAGCGGAGCTCCTACAATGAGCAGTTCTTC.

V usage is TRBV10-1 and J usage is TRBJ2-1; 13 nucleotides match TRBD2. The germline gives CDR1 WNHNN, CDR2 SYGVQD (reference sequence). The junction had 8 bases not matched to a gene; V was cut back by 8 bases and J by 4 bases. The CDR3 spans 16 residues. In DNA, the CDR3 is TGCGCCAGCCGCGGACCGGGACTAGCGGGGTACAATGAGCAGTTCTTC. This translates into CASRGPGLAGYNEQFF.

On this clone: The same CDR3 can be traced to other DNA sequences in this sample. The chain carries TRBV20-1 and TRBJ2-1; D unresolved. Germline CDR1 reads DFQATT; CDR2 reads SNEGSKA (reference sequence). Trimming shortened V by 3 bases and J by 10 bases, and 10 bases separated the two germline ends. CDR3 length: 11 residues. The CDR3 nucleotides read TGCAGTGCTAGGGGGTCTTCAGAGCAGTTCTTC. Protein sequence: CSARGSSEQFF.

This chain uses TRBV4-2 with TRBJ1-6, with D perhaps TRBD1 (6 bases). The germline CDR1 and CDR2 sequences are LGHNA and YNFKEQ. The CDR3 is 13 amino acids. The V gene lost 4 bases and the J gene lost 9 bases, with 10 bases spanning the gap. This CDR3 reads CASSPPQGSPLHF. The DNA of the CDR3 is TGTGCCAGCAGCCCGCCACAGGGTTCACCCCTCCACTTT.

This rearrangement joins TRBV15 to TRBJ1-1; D is undetermined. V was cut by 0 bases and J by 1 base, with 6 bases left in between. The germline V gene has CDR1 LNHNV and CDR2 YYDKDF (reference sequence). The CDR3 consists of 14 residues. This CDR3 reads CATSRDPGNTEAFF. The CDR3 bases are TGTGCCACCAGCAGAGATCCGGGGAACACTGAAGCTTTCTTT.

This clone appeared once. This chain uses TRBV5-6 with TRBJ2-1; the D is unclear. V gave up 2 bases and J gave up 5 bases, with 11 bases separating them. Per the germline V gene, CDR1 is SGHDT and CDR2 is YYEEEE. The CDR3 is 14 amino acids. CDR3 bases: TGTGCCAGCAGCTTCGGAACGGTCAACAATGAGCAGTTCTTC. It translates to CASSFGTVNNEQFF.

This clone has only one observation. The CDR3 DNA reads as TGTGCCAGTACCTCCTCGGGGACAGGGAGGTACGAGCAGTACTTC. Protein sequence: CASTSSGTGRYEQYF. The chain couples TRBV19 to TRBJ2-7, with 9 positions matching TRBD1. The CDR3 loop spans 15 amino acids. Germline V lookup: CDR1 LNHDA, CDR2 SQIVND (reference sequence). Unmatched junction bases numbered 11, after V lost 7 bases and J lost 4 bases.

The chain is built from TRBV28 and TRBJ1-3, with TRBD1 matching 9 bases. This CDR3 comprises 16 residues. The junction had 9 bases not matched to a gene; V was cut back by 6 bases and J by 3 bases. Germline values: CDR1 MDHEN, CDR2 SYDVKM. This CDR3 is CASSYTGTGFGNTIYF. CDR3 DNA sequence: TGTGCCAGCAGCTATACCGGGACAGGGTTTGGAAACACCATATATTTT.

This clone has just one count. The chain employs TRBV4-1 and TRBJ2-2, with D possibly TRBD1 on 5 matching bases. Germline CDR1 reads MGHRA; CDR2 reads YSYEKL. V was trimmed by 4 bases and J by 5 bases, leaving 11 bases between them. This CDR3 is built from 14 residues. As DNA, the CDR3 is TGCGCCAGCAGCCCCAGGGCAGGGACCGGGGAGCTGTTTTTT. Translation gives CASSPRAGTGELFF.

This chain connects TRBV15 to TRBJ2-1; unclear D gene. The CDR3 has 12 residues. Trimming took 0 bases from V and 5 from J, leaving 2 bases between them. Germline assignment: CDR1 LNHNV and CDR2 YYDKDF (reference sequence). Written as DNA, the CDR3 is TGTGCCACCAGCAGAGATGACAATGAGCAGTTCTTC. It yields the protein CATSRDDNEQFF.

In nucleotides, the CDR3 is TGTGCCAGCAGCCCCGCCGGCCTGGGGGATACGCAGTATTTT. It encodes CASSPAGLGDTQYF. The chain links TRBV9 to TRBJ2-3; D is uncertain. Trimming left V 4 bases short and J 6 bases short, with 15 bases between. Germline loops: CDR1 SGDLS, CDR2 YYNGEE. There are 14 residues in the CDR3.

This clone appeared once. V usage is TRBV5-6 and J usage is TRBJ2-5; possible D gene TRBD2, 5 bases. The closer fit of TRBJ2-7 to the DNA end suggests the J call may be wrong. The CDR3 length is 14 residues. Germline values: CDR1 SGHDT, CDR2 YYEEEE. The CDR3 region has the DNA TGTGCCAGCAGCTTCGATGTCGGGAACTACGAGCAGTACTTC. It codes for CASSFDVGNYEQYF.

The gene calls are TRBV28 and TRBJ1-6; the D gene is possibly TRBD1 (6 bases). The germline V and J ends were trimmed by 5 bases and 9 bases, with 14 bases remaining between them. The germline gives CDR1 MDHEN, CDR2 SYDVKM. The CDR3 covers 14 residues. The CDR3 sequence: CASSLGQPSSPLHF. CDR3 sequence (DNA): TGTGCCAGCAGTCTAGGACAGCCCAGTTCACCCCTCCACTTT.

The chain uses TRBV28 and TRBJ1-2; D gene unclear. The CDR3 is 17 residues long. The ends were cut back, 5 bases at V and 1 base at J, with 20 bases in the middle. Germline CDR1 and CDR2: MDHEN and SYDVKM. CDR3 sequence: CASSPMPGRERNYGYTF. The DNA for the CDR3 is TGTGCCAGCAGTCCCATGCCGGGTAGGGAGCGTAACTATGGCTACACCTTC.

In its sample, this clone was seen once. This rearrangement joins TRBV5-4 to TRBJ2-1, with D maybe TRBD1 (6 bases). This CDR3 region has 16 residues. Germline values: CDR1 SGHNT, CDR2 YYREEE (reference sequence). Deletions cut 4 bases from V and 0 bases from J, with 14 bases between. As DNA, the CDR3 is TGTGCCAGCAGCCCTGAGGGGGACGTCTCCTACAATGAGCAGTTCTTC. It encodes CASSPEGDVSYNEQFF.

The chain employs TRBV28 and TRBJ1-4; tentative D call: TRBD1 (5 bases). V was clipped by 5 bases and J by 4 bases, with 14 bases between them. This CDR3 has 15 residues. The germline gives CDR1 MDHEN, CDR2 SYDVKM. This CDR3 is CASSRDGSFNEKLFF. The CDR3 nucleotides are TGTGCCAGCAGTAGGGACGGTTCTTTTAATGAAAAACTGTTTTTT.

This clone was counted a single time. The chain recombines TRBV10-3 with TRBJ2-7; the D gene is possibly TRBD2 (5 bases). The CDR3 is made up of 15 amino acids. V lost 1 base and J 2 bases, leaving 12 bases between the germline ends. CDR1 is ENHRY and CDR2 is SYGVKD in the germline V gene. In nucleotides, the CDR3 is TGTGCCATCAGTGAGTTGGCGGGTCGGGCCTACGAGCAGTACTTC. This sequence encodes CAISELAGRAYEQYF.

Regarding this clone: Other DNA sequences of this sample code for an identical CDR3. The V and J genes are TRBV28 and TRBJ2-7; D unclear. V lost 1 base, J lost 1 base, and 5 bases lay in between. Germline V gene data show CDR1 as MDHEN and CDR2 as SYDVKM. The CDR3 is made up of 13 amino acids. CDR3 sequence: CASSLSSSYEQYF. The CDR3 coding sequence is TGTGCCAGCAGTTTATCCAGTTCCTACGAGCAGTACTTC.

The V and J genes are TRBV28 and TRBJ1-5; possible D gene TRBD1, 5 bases. V lost 10 bases, J lost 2 bases, and 15 bases lay in between. The germline CDR1 and CDR2 sequences are MDHEN and SYDVKM. The CDR3 loop spans 14 amino acids. CDR3: CANGRGTGNQPQHF. DNA for the CDR3: TGTGCCAATGGGCGGGGGACGGGCAATCAGCCCCAGCATTTT.

The genes are TRBV28 and TRBJ2-2; D is unresolved. Germline loops: CDR1 MDHEN, CDR2 SYDVKM. The CDR3 totals 13 residues. The V end lost 1 base, the J end lost 4 bases, and 4 bases lay between the germline ends. The CDR3 bases are TGTGCCAGCAGTTTATTGGCCACCGGGGAGCTGTTTTTT. Translation gives CASSLLATGELFF. The full variable domain, rest sourced from reference TRBV28 and TRBJ2-2, is DVKVTQSSRYLVKRTGEKVFLECVQDMDHENMFWYRQDPGLGLRLIYFSYDVKMKEKGDIPEGYSVSREKKERFSLILESASTNQTSMYLCASSLLATGELFFGEGSRLTVL.

This rearrangement joins TRBV28 to TRBJ1-1; D gene uncertain. The CDR3 is made up of 11 amino acids. Trimming took off 7 bases at V and 1 base at J, with 4 bases between the two ends. From germline, CDR1 is MDHEN and CDR2 SYDVKM. This chain's CDR3 is CASTENTEAFF. Here the CDR3 DNA reads TGTGCCAGCACCGAGAACACTGAAGCTTTCTTT.

The CDR3 sequence is CASSKEGEGSNQPQHF. The DNA of the CDR3 is TGTGCCAGCAGCAAAGAGGGGGAGGGTAGCAATCAGCCCCAGCATTTT. The genes are TRBV21-1 and TRBJ1-5. TRBV21-1 is noted as a pseudogene. The CDR3 runs 16 residues.

This chain connects TRBV15 to TRBJ2-4; possible D gene TRBD2, 5 bases. Germline CDR1 reads LNHNV; CDR2 reads YYDKDF (reference sequence). This CDR3 is built from 16 residues. With 1 base removed from V and 0 bases from J, the gap between germline ends came to 10 bases. This CDR3 is CATSRGTQVAKNIQYF. As DNA, the CDR3 is TGTGCCACCAGCAGAGGGACTCAAGTAGCCAAAAACATTCAGTACTTC.

This chain uses TRBV27 with TRBJ2-7, with D possibly called TRBD1 or TRBD2 (6 bases each). V lost 5 bases and J 3 bases, leaving 17 bases between the germline ends. Germline V lookup: CDR1 MNHEY, CDR2 SMNVEV (reference sequence). This CDR3 is built from 15 residues. The CDR3 is CASSPHRAGLYEQYF. The CDR3 bases are TGTGCCAGCAGTCCCCACAGGGCGGGACTCTACGAGCAGTACTTC.

This chain joins TRBV2 and TRBJ2-5; D unclear. The V end was cut by 5 bases, the J end by 5 bases, with 9 bases between. The CDR3 consists of 12 residues. Germline values: CDR1 SNHLY, CDR2 FYNNEI. The CDR3 loop is CASSYLRETQYF. As DNA, the CDR3 is TGTGCCAGCAGTTACCTACGGGAGACCCAGTACTTC.